The 32 T cell receptor beta chains below all came from one sample that was sequenced in a study of T cells in Graves' hyperthyroidism and ophthalmopathy. Amplification targeted TCR beta CDR3 regions from RNA transcripts. The study used the HTBI primer set for a first-round RT-PCR of the TCR CDR3. TCRdb reanalysed the multiplex PCR reads using MiXCR and keeps one entry per CDR3 protein. The sample comprises 450,000 to 650,000 distinct CDR3 sequences, less than 25% of which are singletons, and roughly 29% rests with the top ten. Source material: blood. The receptors were gathered from a man in his late teens or twenties with Graves' hyperthyroidism.

With respect to this clonotype: A much larger clone differs from this one at a single base, so this may be a read error. The gene calls are TRBV28 and TRBJ2-7; a possible D gene is TRBD2 (6 bases). Germline CDR1 is MDHEN and CDR2 is SYDVKM. This CDR3 has 12 residues. Trimming cost V 11 bases and J 8 bases, with 19 bases left between them. This chain's CDR3 is CASGGVKGKQYF. CDR3 DNA: TGTGCCTCCGGCGGGGTTAAGGGCAAGCAGTACTTC. The whole variable domain, filled in from reference TRBV28 and TRBJ2-7, reads DVKVTQSSRYLVKRTGEKVFLECVQDMDHENMFWYRQDPGLGLRLIYFSYDVKMKEKGDIPEGYSVSREKKERFSLILESASTNQTSMYLCASGGVKGKQYFGPGTRLTVT.

This clonotype was detected ten times or more. The genes are TRBV7-9 and TRBJ1-5; 8 bases agree with TRBD1. The CDR3 spans 15 residues. The V gene's germline CDR1 is SEHNR and CDR2 FQNEAQ (reference sequence). The J segment lost 5 bases and the V segment lost 5 bases, leaving 8 bases of the junction unmatched. The CDR3 spells CASSPGQGWDQPQHF. DNA for the CDR3: TGTGCCAGCAGCCCAGGACAGGGATGGGATCAGCCCCAGCATTTT.

There are many counts of this clonotype. The rearrangement links TRBV2 to TRBJ1-3; no firm D call. The CDR3 is 15 residues long. Trimming stripped 7 bases from V and 2 bases from J, with 15 bases between. The V gene's germline CDR1 is SNHLY and CDR2 FYNNEI. In nucleotides, the CDR3 is TGTGCCAGCAAAGGACCTGCCGACCCTGGAAACACCATATATTTT. Translation gives CASKGPADPGNTIYF.

Remarks on this clonotype: One end of the junction does not line up with germline, which may come from a read error. This sequence joins TRBV6-1 and TRBJ1-1; 7 nucleotides match TRBD1. Germline CDR1 MNHNS, CDR2 SASEGT. The CDR3 runs 15 residues. DNA of the CDR3: TGTGCCGGCAGTGAATTGGCAGGGGGGAACACTGAAGCTTTCTTT. This sequence encodes CAGSELAGGNTEAFF.

To note about this clonotype: Possible read error: a much larger clone is one base away. This chain joins TRBV19 and TRBJ2-7; 7 bases align to TRBD1. CDR3 length: 15 amino acids. Germline values: CDR1 LNHDA, CDR2 SQIVND (reference sequence). The V segment lost 2 bases and the J segment 3 bases; nucleotides outside the gene matches: 7. The CDR3 DNA follows: TGTGCCAGTAGTATATCGGGACAGACAAACTACGAGCAGTACGTC. Its protein product is CASSISGQTNYEQYV.

This clonotype occurred a few times. The J gene is TRBJ1-5, the V gene TRBV2, with TRBD1 as a possible D gene (6 bases). The CDR3 has 16 residues. Germline CDR1 SNHLY, CDR2 FYNNEI. V lost 3 bases and J lost 1, with 13 bases in between. CDR3: CASSELGAESNQPQHF. Here the CDR3 DNA reads TGTGCCAGCAGTGAGTTGGGGGCAGAGAGCAATCAGCCCCAGCATTTT.

This clonotype was found many times. This sequence joins TRBV20-1 and TRBJ1-2; tentative D call: TRBD1 (5 bases). Germline V gives CDR1 DFQATT, CDR2 SNEGSKA (reference sequence). V was cut by 0 bases and J by 2 bases, with 10 bases left in between. This CDR3 is 14 amino acids long. Here the CDR3 reads CSARDVGGNYGYTF. CDR3 nucleotides: TGCAGTGCTAGAGACGTGGGGGGGAACTATGGCTACACCTTC.

This clonotype was recorded only once. This chain uses TRBV20-1 with TRBJ1-1; tentatively, D is TRBD1 (5 bases). V was clipped by 3 bases and J by 4 bases, with 12 bases between them. This CDR3 has 13 amino acids. CDR1 and CDR2 (germline): DFQATT, SNEGSKA (reference sequence). CDR3 in DNA: TGCAGTGCTAGTGGGGACCCAAGCACTGAAGCTTTCTTT. Protein: CSASGDPSTEAFF.

The chain employs TRBV4-1 and TRBJ1-6; D gene ambiguous. V was pared by 0 bases and J by 13 bases, with 7 bases between. This CDR3 is built from 12 residues. In germline, CDR1 is MGHRA, CDR2 YSYEKL. The CDR3 DNA follows: TGCGCCAGCAGCCAAGAGGGGTTCCCCCTCCACTTT. Translation gives CASSQEGFPLHF.

This clonotype has a count of ten or more. Here the CDR3 DNA reads TGTGCCAGCAGTTCGGGGACAGGGCTGGGAGAGCAGTACTTC. Amino acids: CASSSGTGLGEQYF. The chain joins TRBV27 to TRBJ2-7, with 9 bases aligning to TRBD1. The CDR3 length is 14 residues. Germline V CDR1 and CDR2: MNHEY, SMNVEV (reference sequence). Trimming took 4 bases from V and 7 from J; bases not matched to a gene: 8.

This clonotype was seen ten or more times. A much larger clone lies a single base off, so this may be a read error. J is TRBJ2-5 and V is TRBV12-3 or TRBV12-4; no firm D call. The CDR3 sequence is 13 residues long. Here the CDR3 reads CASSPSLRETKYF. CDR3 nucleotides: TGTGCCAGCAGTCCTAGTCTTCGAGAGACCAAGTACTTC.

This clonotype was seen repeatedly, ten times or more. The chain is built from TRBV5-1 and TRBJ2-7; the D is unclear. V lost 0 bases, J lost 3 bases, and 10 bases lay in between. CDR1 SGHRS and CDR2 YFSETQ come from the germline V gene. The CDR3 runs 14 residues. CDR3 residues: CASSLVLADYEQYF. CDR3 coding DNA: TGCGCCAGCAGCTTGGTTCTGGCGGACTACGAGCAGTACTTC.

Written as DNA, the CDR3 is TGTGCCAGCAGCCCGCTGTCTCAGGGGGTCCAAGAGACCCAGTACTTC. Protein sequence: CASSPLSQGVQETQYF. The V gene is TRBV4-2, the J gene TRBJ2-5, with 7 bases that match TRBD1. J gave up 1 base and V 4 bases, and 9 bases lay outside the gene matches. CDR1 and CDR2 (germline): LGHNA, YNFKEQ. The CDR3 is made up of 16 amino acids.

The V and J genes are TRBV9 and TRBJ1-2, with a possible D match to TRBD1 (5 bases). The CDR3 sequence is 15 residues long. Per germline, CDR1 SGDLS and CDR2 YYNGEE. V shed 0 bases and J shed 8 bases, with 17 bases lying between them. The CDR3: CASSVADRLSGGYTF. The CDR3 DNA reads as TGTGCCAGCAGCGTAGCAGACAGATTATCGGGAGGCTACACCTTC.

This clonotype was counted a few times. The CDR3 DNA reads TGTGCCACCAGCACAGCGGGCAGGAACCAAGAGACCCAGTACTTC. This translates into CATSTAGRNQETQYF. The gene calls are TRBV15 and TRBJ2-5, with TRBD2 as a possible D gene (6 bases). Germline CDR1 reads LNHNV; CDR2 reads YYDKDF (reference sequence). Trimming cost V 4 bases and J 0 bases, with 12 bases left between them. This CDR3 is 15 amino acids long.

Ten or more counts support this clonotype. The chain links TRBV9 to TRBJ1-3; D gene ambiguous. The CDR3 is 15 amino acids. Trimming took off 4 bases at V and 0 bases at J, with 11 bases between the two ends. Germline V gives CDR1 SGDLS, CDR2 YYNGEE. CDR3 bases: TGTGCCAGCAGCCTCAGAGGCCTCTCTGGAAACACCATATATTTT. Protein: CASSLRGLSGNTIYF.

This clonotype was seen ten or more times. The rearrangement joins TRBV19 to TRBJ1-5, with 8 bases identical to TRBD1. Germline assignment: CDR1 LNHDA and CDR2 SQIVND (reference sequence). This CDR3 has 14 residues. Trimming took 3 bases from V and 7 from J; bases not matched to a gene: 5. As DNA, the CDR3 is TGTGCCAGTAGTATTGGACAGGGCCGCCAGCCCCAGCATTTT. Translation: CASSIGQGRQPQHF.

This clonotype was seen repeatedly, ten times or more. The rearrangement links TRBV6-1 to TRBJ2-7; D might be TRBD1 (5 bases). The germline V gene has CDR1 MNHNS and CDR2 SASEGT. Trimming pared 4 bases from V and 1 base from J, leaving 17 bases between. This CDR3 is built from 16 residues. In nucleotides, the CDR3 is TGTGCCAGCAGTGGACCTTCGACAGCTGGTTCCTACGAGCAGTACTTC. Encoded protein: CASSGPSTAGSYEQYF.

The V and J genes are TRBV4-1 and TRBJ1-3, with a weak D call TRBD1 (5 bases). The V end lost 1 base, the J end lost 9 bases, and 16 bases lay between the germline ends. Germline V gives CDR1 MGHRA, CDR2 YSYEKL. This CDR3 is built from 15 residues. The CDR3 loop is CASSQAGVAAGTIYF. The DNA for the CDR3 is TGCGCCAGCAGCCAAGCGGGGGTGGCGGCGGGCACCATATATTTT.

For this clonotype: With a much larger clone just one base away, this may be a read error. This is likely a read error, given that the CDR3 carries no conserved phenylalanine or tryptophan at its end. This chain links TRBV18 with TRBJ1-5; no clear D. The CDR3 is 13 amino acids. Trimming took 5 bases from V and 3 from J, leaving 8 bases between them. Germline V lookup: CDR1 KGHSH, CDR2 LQKENI. The CDR3 DNA reads TGTGCCAGCTCATCAGACAACAATCAGCCCCAGCATTAT. Protein product: CASSSDNNQPQHY.

This clonotype has just a few counts. The V gene is TRBV7-8, the J gene TRBJ1-1; the D is unclear. Trimming took off 5 bases at V and 5 bases at J, with 18 bases between the two ends. Germline CDR1 is SGHVS and CDR2 is FQNEAQ. The CDR3 sequence is 15 residues long. The CDR3 is CASSERRTWETEAFF. DNA for the CDR3: TGTGCCAGCAGCGAAAGGAGGACCTGGGAAACTGAAGCTTTCTTT.

This clonotype was seen more than once but under ten times. The conserved final phenylalanine or tryptophan is absent from the CDR3, which likely points to a read error. This chain connects TRBV5-1 to TRBJ1-1, with D perhaps TRBD1 (6 bases). CDR3 size: 14 residues. The germline gives CDR1 SGHRS, CDR2 YFSETQ. The V gene lost 0 bases and the J gene lost 4 bases, with 10 bases spanning the gap. CDR3 nucleotide sequence: TGCGCCAGCAGCTTGGAAACCAGGGGCACTGAAGCTTTCCTT. As protein: CASSLETRGTEAFL.

In this sample, this clonotype turned up many times. This rearrangement joins TRBV6-1 to TRBJ1-1; D uncertain. V lost 4 bases and J 9 bases, leaving 15 bases between the germline ends. This CDR3 has 13 amino acids. Germline V lookup: CDR1 MNHNS, CDR2 SASEGT. CDR3 protein: CASSAKPGEQAFF. DNA of the CDR3: TGTGCCAGCAGTGCTAAGCCCGGGGAGCAAGCTTTCTTT.

As concerns this clonotype: Possible read error: a much larger clone is one base away. This chain links TRBV2 with TRBJ1-1; D is unclear. V was cut by 1 base and J by 7 bases, with 10 bases left in between. The CDR3 consists of 13 residues. Germline CDR1 reads SNHLY; CDR2 reads FYNNEI. This chain's CDR3 is CASSEGQRSEAFF. The CDR3 DNA is TGTGCCAGCAGTGAAGGACAACGTAGTGAAGCTTTCTTT.

This clonotype has a handful of counts. The chain is built from TRBV12-3 or TRBV12-4 and TRBJ1-2; D is unresolved. This CDR3 comprises 10 residues. The ends were cut back, 6 bases at V and 8 bases at J, with 7 bases in the middle. CDR3 sequence reads: CASSRRGYTF. In DNA form, the CDR3 reads TGTGCCAGCAGCAGAAGAGGCTACACCTTC.

This clonotype was counted at least ten times. The genes are TRBV5-8 and TRBJ2-5, with TRBD2 matching 10 bases. The CDR3 runs to 17 residues. CDR1 and CDR2 (germline): SGHTS, YDEGEE. The trim removed 2 bases at V and 2 bases at J, leaving 9 bases unmatched. CDR3 nucleotides: TGTGCCAGCAGCTTCCGAGCGGGGGGGCCAGGACAAGAGACCCAGTACTTC. It is translated as CASSFRAGGPGQETQYF.

This clonotype was counted many times. The chain employs TRBV19 and TRBJ1-1, with 8 nucleotides matching TRBD1. The germline CDR1 and CDR2 sequences are LNHDA and SQIVND (reference sequence). CDR3 length equals 15 residues. The trim removed 4 bases at V and 1 base at J, leaving 5 bases unmatched. The CDR3: CASSTQGAQNTEAFF. For the CDR3, the DNA is TGTGCCAGTAGTACCCAGGGGGCCCAGAACACTGAAGCTTTCTTT. Together with reference TRBV19 and TRBJ1-1, the CDR3 gives the full variable domain: DGGITQSPKYLFRKEGQNVTLSCEQNLNHDAMYWYRQDPGQGLRLIYYSQIVNDFQKGDIAEGYSVSREKKESFPLTVTSAQKNPTAFYLCASSTQGAQNTEAFFGQGTRLTVV.

There are many counts of this clonotype. This chain connects TRBV30 to TRBJ1-5, with D unclear. Looked up from germline, CDR1 is GTSNPN and CDR2 is SVGIG (reference sequence). V was pared by 0 bases and J by 1 base, with 19 bases between. CDR3 size: 18 residues. This chain's CDR3 is CAWSVPFGRVTSNQPQHF. In nucleotides, the CDR3 is TGTGCCTGGAGTGTACCGTTTGGGCGGGTGACCAGCAATCAGCCCCAGCATTTT.

This chain connects TRBV11-1 to TRBJ2-7; 10 bases are shared with TRBD2. The J segment lost 6 bases and the V segment lost 5 bases, leaving 13 bases of the junction unmatched. The V gene's germline CDR1 is SGHAT and CDR2 FQDESV (reference sequence). CDR3 length: 16 amino acids. In DNA, the CDR3 is TGTGCCAGCAGCCGGGGGGGAACTAGCGGGACTTCCGAGCAGTACTTC. It encodes CASSRGGTSGTSEQYF.

The DNA for the CDR3 is TGTGCCAGCAGTTACTCGGGCGCGGGTGGCTACACCTTC. This translates into CASSYSGAGGYTF. V is TRBV6-5 and J is TRBJ1-2, with unresolved D. V gave up 0 bases and J gave up 7 bases, with 9 bases separating them. Germline V lookup: CDR1 MNHEY, CDR2 SVGAGI. This CDR3 comprises 13 residues.

The V gene is TRBV4-1, the J gene TRBJ2-5; TRBD1 aligns across 7 bases. J gave up 5 bases and V 4 bases, and 7 bases lay outside the gene matches. The germline CDR1 and CDR2 sequences are MGHRA and YSYEKL. This CDR3 comprises 14 residues. The CDR3 DNA sequence: TGCGCCAGCAGCCGTCTGGGACAGATGGAGACCCAGTACTTC. This translates into CASSRLGQMETQYF.

The sample holds a few counts of this clonotype. A much larger clone lies one base from this, so it may be a read error. This chain joins TRBV6-2 or TRBV6-3 and TRBJ2-5, with TRBD2 matching over 13 bases. The germline CDR1 and CDR2 sequences are MNHEY and SVGEGT. The CDR3 is made up of 15 amino acids. The CDR3 region is CASRTSGGPQETKYF. The CDR3 nucleotides are TGTGCCAGCAGGACTAGCGGGGGGCCCCAAGAGACCAAGTACTTC.